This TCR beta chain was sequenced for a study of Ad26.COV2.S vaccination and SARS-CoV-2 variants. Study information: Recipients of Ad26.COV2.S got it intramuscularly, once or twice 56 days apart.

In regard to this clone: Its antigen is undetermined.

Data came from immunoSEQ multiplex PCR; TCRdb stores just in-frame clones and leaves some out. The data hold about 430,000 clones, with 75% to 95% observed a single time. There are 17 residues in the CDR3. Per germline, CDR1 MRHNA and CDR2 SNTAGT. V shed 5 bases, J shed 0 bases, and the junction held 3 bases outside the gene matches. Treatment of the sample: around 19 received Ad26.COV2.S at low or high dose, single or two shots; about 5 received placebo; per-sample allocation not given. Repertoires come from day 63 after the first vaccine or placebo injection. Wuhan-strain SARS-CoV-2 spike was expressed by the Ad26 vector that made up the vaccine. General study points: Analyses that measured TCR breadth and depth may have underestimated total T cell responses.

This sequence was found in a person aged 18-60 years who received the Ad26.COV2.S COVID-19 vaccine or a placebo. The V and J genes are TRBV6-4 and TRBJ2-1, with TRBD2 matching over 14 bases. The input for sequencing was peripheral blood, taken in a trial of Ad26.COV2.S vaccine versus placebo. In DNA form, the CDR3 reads TGTGCCAGCAGTTTTGGGACTAGCGGGAGCTCCTACAATGAGCAGTTCTTC. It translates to CASSFGTSGSSYNEQFF.